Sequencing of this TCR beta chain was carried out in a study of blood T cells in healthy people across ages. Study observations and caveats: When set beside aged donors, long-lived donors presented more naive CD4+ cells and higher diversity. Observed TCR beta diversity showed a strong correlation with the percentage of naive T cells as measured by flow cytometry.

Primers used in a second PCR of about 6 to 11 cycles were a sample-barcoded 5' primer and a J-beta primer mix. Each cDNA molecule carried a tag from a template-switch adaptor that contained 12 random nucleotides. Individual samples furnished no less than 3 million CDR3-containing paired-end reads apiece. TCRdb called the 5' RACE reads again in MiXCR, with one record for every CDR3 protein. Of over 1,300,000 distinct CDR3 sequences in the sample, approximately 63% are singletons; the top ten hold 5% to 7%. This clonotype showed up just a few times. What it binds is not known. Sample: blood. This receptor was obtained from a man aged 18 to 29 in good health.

Written as DNA, the CDR3 is TGCAGCGTTGATTACATCGAGGACAGGGGCGGCTATGGCTACACCTTC. Amino acid sequence: CSVDYIEDRGGYGYTF. The chain links TRBV29-1 to TRBJ1-2, with 9 bases lining up with TRBD1. Germline loops: CDR1 SQVTM, CDR2 ANQGSEA. The CDR3 has 16 amino acids. The V gene end was trimmed by 3 bases and the J gene end by 4 bases; junction bases not matched to a gene: 12.